This is a list of T cell receptor beta chains from one sample in a study of Graves' ophthalmopathy and Graves' hyperthyroidism. Each CDR3 protein is one row after TCRdb ran MiXCR on the multiplex PCR reads. The sample yields around 600,000 distinct CDR3 sequences, under 50% seen once. Source material: peripheral blood. These receptors originate from an adult man with Graves' ophthalmopathy. CDR3s include the opening cysteine and the closing phenylalanine or tryptophan. A D gene is named only where the DNA matches it firmly. Some rows mark clone size as missing; the rest say once, few, many or name a class of expanded clone.

DNA: TGTGCCAGCAGCCAAGATGCAGGGGGCACTGAAGCTTTCTTT
CDR3: CASSQDAGGTEAFF
D: TRBD1
size: many
J: TRBJ1-1
V: TRBV3-1

DNA: TGCAGCTCCGCGGGTGTAGTAGAGACCCAGTACTTC
CDR3: CSSAGVVETQYF
D: NA
size: NA
J: TRBJ2-5
V: TRBV29-1

DNA: TGCGCCAGCAGCCAAGGAGAGCATGGCTGCACCTTC
CDR3: CASSQGEHGCTF
D: NA
size: NA
J: TRBJ1-2
V: TRBV4-1

DNA: TGTGCCAGCAGCTTGGAACAGGGGGCCGGCTACACCTTC
CDR3: CASSLEQGAGYTF
D: TRBD1
size: many
J: TRBJ1-2
V: TRBV11-2

DNA: TGTGCCATCAGTTCGGGACAGGGCGATCAGCCCCAGCATTTT
CDR3: CAISSGQGDQPQHF
D: TRBD1
size: NA
J: TRBJ1-5
V: TRBV10-3

DNA: TGTGCCAGCAGCGACACGGGACCGGAGTACTTC
CDR3: CASSDTGPEYF
D: NA
size: many
J: TRBJ2-5
V: TRBV7-9

DNA: TGTGCCAGCAGTGGGACAGTCTATAATTCACCCCTCCACTTT
CDR3: CASSGTVYNSPLHF
D: NA
size: many
J: TRBJ1-6
V: TRBV2

DNA: TGTGCCAGCAGGGAACAGGGGATTGGAGGCTACACCTTC
CDR3: CASREQGIGGYTF
D: TRBD1
size: NA
J: TRBJ1-2
V: TRBV2

DNA: TGTGCTAGGTGGGGTACAAACTATGGCTACACCTTC
CDR3: CARWGTNYGYTF
D: NA
size: NA
J: TRBJ1-2
V: TRBV25-1

DNA: TGCGCCAGCAGGGGGACACTAGAATCTGGCTACACCTTC
CDR3: CASRGTLESGYTF
D: NA
size: many
J: TRBJ1-2
V: TRBV10-2

DNA: TGTGCCACCAGCAGAGATCACCGGACAGGGGAGCTGTTTTTT
CDR3: CATSRDHRTGELFF
D: NA
size: NA
J: TRBJ2-2
V: TRBV15

DNA: TGTGCCAGTAGTATGGGGGAGAGAACGCAGTATTTT
CDR3: CASSMGERTQYF
D: NA
size: NA
J: TRBJ2-3
V: TRBV19

DNA: TGTGCCAGCAGCAAGACAGAACAAGAGACCCAGTACTTC
CDR3: CASSKTEQETQYF
D: NA
size: few
J: TRBJ2-5
V: TRBV5-5

DNA: TGCGCCAGCAACGACCCGGTTAGATCCGACACCGGGGAGCTGTTTTTT
CDR3: CASNDPVRSDTGELFF
D: NA
size: NA
J: TRBJ2-2
V: TRBV4-1

DNA: TGCGCCAGCAGCAAAAGCGGGCCGAACACCGGGGAGCTGTTTTTT
CDR3: CASSKSGPNTGELFF
D: NA
size: NA
J: TRBJ2-2
V: TRBV5-1

DNA: TGCGCCAGCAGCCATCGCCCAACCCTTAGCGGGAGGGCCGATTGGGAGCAGTACTTC
CDR3: CASSHRPTLSGRADWEQYF
D: TRBD2
size: NA
J: TRBJ2-7
V: TRBV4-1

DNA: TGCAGTGCTAGAGATGGGACTAAGAGGGGTGAGCAGTTCTTC
CDR3: CSARDGTKRGEQFF
D: TRBD2
size: once
J: TRBJ2-1
V: TRBV20-1

DNA: TGCGCCAGCAGCTTCAGGACAGGGACCTACGAGCAGTACTTC
CDR3: CASSFRTGTYEQYF
D: TRBD1
size: many
J: TRBJ2-7
V: TRBV5-1

DNA: TGCGCCAGCAGTGAAGCAGGGGAGCAGCCCCAGCATTTT
CDR3: CASSEAGEQPQHF
D: NA
size: NA
J: TRBJ1-5
V: TRBV10-2

DNA: TGTGCCAGCAGCCCTACTAGCGGGGGGTCCCTCCGGTACTTC
CDR3: CASSPTSGGSLRYF
D: TRBD2
size: NA
J: TRBJ2-7
V: TRBV14

DNA: TGTGCCAGCAGCTTAGCGGTCATCGATACGCAGTATTTT
CDR3: CASSLAVIDTQYF
D: NA
size: NA
J: TRBJ2-3
V: TRBV7-2

DNA: TGTGCCAGCAGCTCTGCGCGGGTCACAGATACGCAGTATTTT
CDR3: CASSSARVTDTQYF
D: NA
size: once
J: TRBJ2-3
V: TRBV10-3

DNA: TGTGCCAGCAGTTCCACAGACCCCCAGCCCTACGAGCAGTACTTC
CDR3: CASSSTDPQPYEQYF
D: NA
size: many
J: TRBJ2-7
V: TRBV6-6

DNA: TGTGCCAGTAGTGTGTTATCTGGAAACACCATATATTTT
CDR3: CASSVLSGNTIYF
D: NA
size: many
J: TRBJ1-3
V: TRBV19

DNA: TGCAGCAGCGTCACAGGGACGGAGGGGGAGACCCAGTACTTC
CDR3: CSSVTGTEGETQYF
D: NA
size: NA
J: TRBJ2-5
V: TRBV29-1

DNA: TGTGCCAGCAGTTGGGAGCCGGGCCGAGCCTCTGGGGCCAACGTCCTGACTTTC
CDR3: CASSWEPGRASGANVLTF
D: NA
size: NA
J: TRBJ2-6
V: TRBV7-2

DNA: TGTGCCAGCAGCTTAGGGGGACAGGTTGGAAACACCATATATTTT
CDR3: CASSLGGQVGNTIYF
D: TRBD1
size: many
J: TRBJ1-3
V: TRBV7-2

DNA: TGTGCCAGCAGCTTACTTCGGGGGGGCACCGGGGAGCTGTTTTTT
CDR3: CASSLLRGGTGELFF
D: TRBD2
size: many
J: TRBJ2-2
V: TRBV7-3

DNA: TGTGCCAGCAGTCTGAGGGGTCAGCCCCAGCATTTT
CDR3: CASSLRGQPQHF
D: NA
size: many
J: TRBJ1-5
V: TRBV2

DNA: TGTGCCAGCAGTGAATCTAGGGGGGGGCGCGTCGGGGAGCTGTTTTTT
CDR3: CASSESRGGRVGELFF
D: NA
size: many
J: TRBJ2-2
V: TRBV25-1

DNA: TGCAGCCCTGTTAAGGGCATTGAAGCTTTCTTT
CDR3: CSPVKGIEAFF
D: NA
size: many
J: TRBJ1-1
V: TRBV20-1

DNA: TGTGCCAGTAGTATCCGGGCTAATTCACCCCTCCACTTT
CDR3: CASSIRANSPLHF
D: NA
size: many
J: TRBJ1-6
V: TRBV19

DNA: TGCAGCGCAGGGGGGGGACACACGATGGACTACACCTTC
CDR3: CSAGGGHTMDYTF
D: TRBD1
size: NA
J: TRBJ1-2
V: TRBV29-1

DNA: TGTGCCAGCAGTCAAACATATTATGGCTACACCTTC
CDR3: CASSQTYYGYTF
D: NA
size: many
J: TRBJ1-2
V: TRBV6-6

DNA: TGCAGCGTTCGGACAGGGGGTGGCTCCTACGAGCAGTACTTC
CDR3: CSVRTGGGSYEQYF
D: TRBD1
size: many
J: TRBJ2-7
V: TRBV29-1

DNA: TGTGCCATCAGTCTTAGCGGGCGTTCCTACGAGCAGTACTTC
CDR3: CAISLSGRSYEQYF
D: TRBD2
size: NA
J: TRBJ2-7
V: TRBV10-3